The 16 T cell receptor beta chains presented below share a single source sample, sequenced in a study of regulatory T cells in long-lasting Graves disease. The time point here: newly diagnosed GD, antithyroid drugs for less than 3 months. PBMC RNA served as the TCR library source. Arm-PCR with iRepertoire HTBI primers amplified the CDR3 regions for these TCR beta libraries. TCRdb recomputed calls from the multiplex PCR reads with MiXCR, one row per CDR3 protein. Among about 540,000 distinct CDR3 sequences listed, roughly 13% were seen once. These data were likewise used in another study, on T cells in Graves' hyperthyroidism and ophthalmopathy.

The sample was peripheral blood mononuclear cells (PBMCs), taken at new diagnosis, from a patient treated with antithyroid drugs. These receptors were taken from a man younger than 40 with Graves disease.

This clonotype was detected many times. The J gene is TRBJ2-1, the V gene TRBV30, with 8 positions matching TRBD2. The junction had 7 bases not matched to a gene; V was cut back by 8 bases and J by 7 bases. Germline values: CDR1 GTSNPN, CDR2 SVGIG (reference sequence). CDR3 length equals 12 residues. The chain's CDR3 is CATGGVFNEQFF. CDR3 sequence (DNA): TGTGCCACGGGAGGGGTATTTAATGAGCAGTTCTTC.

The sample holds many counts of this clonotype. The chain has TRBV27 and TRBJ2-3; a possible D gene is TRBD2 (6 bases). This CDR3 is 12 amino acids long. V lost 9 bases, J lost 8 bases, and 15 bases lay in between. Germline V gene data show CDR1 as MNHEY and CDR2 as SMNVEV (reference sequence). The CDR3 spells CASGLPRGTQYF. CDR3 DNA: TGTGCCAGTGGTCTACCGCGGGGTACGCAGTATTTT.

This clonotype was seen ten or more times. The V gene is TRBV25-1, the J gene TRBJ2-5; 14 bases match TRBD2. The CDR3 runs 18 residues. Per germline, CDR1 MGHDK and CDR2 SYGVNS. The junction had 5 bases not matched to a gene; V was cut back by 1 base and J by 1 base. CDR3 in amino acids: CASSESLGLAGAQETQYF. In DNA form, the CDR3 reads TGTGCCAGCAGTGAATCCTTGGGACTAGCGGGAGCCCAAGAGACCCAGTACTTC. Using reference TRBV25-1 and TRBJ2-5 for the parts outside the CDR3, the full variable domain is EADIYQTPRYLVIGTGKKITLECSQTMGHDKMYWYQQDPGMELHLIHYSYGVNSTEKGDLSSESTVSRIRTEHFPLTLESARPSHTSQYLCASSESLGLAGAQETQYFGPGTRLLVL.

This clonotype was detected ten times or more. The chain is built from TRBV29-1 and TRBJ2-3, with D uncertain. The CDR3 contains 13 residues. The V gene lost 7 bases and the J gene lost 5 bases, with 16 bases spanning the gap. The germline V gene has CDR1 SQVTM and CDR2 ANQGSEA. The CDR3 nucleotides are TGCAGCGCCGGGCCTCGACTGGGAGATACGCAGTATTTT. Translation gives CSAGPRLGDTQYF.

This clonotype was seen at least ten times. The chain joins TRBV28 to TRBJ2-5, with D possibly matching TRBD1 (6 bases). Trimming pared 6 bases from V and 4 bases from J, leaving 21 bases between. The CDR3 is made up of 16 amino acids. CDR1 and CDR2 from the germline V gene are MDHEN and SYDVKM. CDR3 sequence: CASRTDNREIGETQYF. In nucleotides, the CDR3 is TGTGCCAGCAGGACGGACAACAGGGAAATCGGAGAGACCCAGTACTTC.

This clonotype has ten or more counts. The chain has TRBV5-1 and TRBJ2-3, with D perhaps given as TRBD1 or TRBD2 (5 bases each). The CDR3 has 13 amino acids. The V end was cut by 3 bases, the J end by 5 bases, with 10 bases between. Germline V gene sequence: CDR1 SGHRS, CDR2 YFSETQ. The CDR3 sequence is CASSSGTVDTQYF. The CDR3 DNA reads as TGCGCCAGCAGCTCCGGGACGGTAGATACGCAGTATTTT.

The sample holds a few counts of this clonotype. This sequence joins TRBV6-5 and TRBJ1-3; maybe TRBD1 (6 bases). Trimming removed 2 bases at V and 3 bases at J, with 11 bases between. This CDR3 spans 15 amino acids. Germline V gene data show CDR1 as MNHEY and CDR2 as SVGAGI. In DNA form, the CDR3 reads TGTGCCAGCAGTTACGGGGCAGGGGATGGAAACACCATATATTTT. This encodes CASSYGAGDGNTIYF.

The sample holds many counts of this clonotype. The chain uses TRBV12-3 or TRBV12-4 and TRBJ2-3; 7 nucleotides line up with TRBD2. The CDR3 covers 14 residues. V dropped 6 bases and J dropped 2; count of bases not matched to a gene: 5. For the CDR3, the DNA is TGTGCCAGCAGGGGGGACTACGTCACAGATACGCAGTATTTT. Translating it yields CASRGDYVTDTQYF.

In this sample, this clonotype turned up many times. This sequence joins TRBV12-3 or TRBV12-4 and TRBJ2-3; TRBD2 matches 7 bases. The CDR3 totals 14 residues. The V segment lost 3 bases and the J segment 4 bases; nucleotides outside the gene matches: 4. For the CDR3, the DNA is TGTGCCAGCAGTTTCGGACTAGGGGCAGATACGCAGTATTTT. It specifies CASSFGLGADTQYF.

The V call is TRBV6-1, the J call TRBJ1-1; D may be TRBD1 (6 bases). This CDR3 has 12 residues. Trimming left V 11 bases short and J 6 bases short, with 16 bases between. Germline values: CDR1 MNHNS, CDR2 SASEGT. The CDR3 region is CAGTDRPAEAFF. The DNA of the CDR3 is TGTGCCGGCACAGACAGGCCCGCTGAAGCTTTCTTT.

This clonotype was found many times. The V call is TRBV12-5, the J call TRBJ1-5; D gene uncertain. Trimming pared 9 bases from V and 0 bases from J, leaving 12 bases between. The CDR3 spans 14 residues. The germline gives CDR1 LGHNT, CDR2 FRNRAP. CDR3 DNA sequence: TGTGCTAGCAAAACAGAAGATAGCAATCAGCCCCAGCATTTT. Protein: CASKTEDSNQPQHF.

This clonotype was picked up many times. The rearrangement joins TRBV2 to TRBJ1-1, with a weak D call TRBD1 (5 bases). CDR3 size: 14 residues. Germline loops: CDR1 SNHLY, CDR2 FYNNEI. V lost 6 bases and J lost 4, with 15 bases in between. CDR3 sequence (DNA): TGTGCCAGCAGCGTCAGGGACCGACTCACTGAAGCTTTCTTT. As protein: CASSVRDRLTEAFF.

Ten or more counts support this clonotype. V and J are TRBV30 and TRBJ2-1, with a tentative D call TRBD1 (6 bases). Germline CDR1 reads GTSNPN; CDR2 reads SVGIG (reference sequence). The CDR3 totals 12 residues. Deletions cut 7 bases from V and 5 bases from J, with 12 bases between. The CDR3 nucleotides are TGTGCCTCACACAGGGACAACAATGAGCAGTTCTTC. The encoded protein is CASHRDNNEQFF.

This clonotype was seen repeatedly, ten times or more. The chain joins TRBV2 to TRBJ1-2; D is perhaps TRBD1 (6 bases). Germline V gene data show CDR1 as SNHLY and CDR2 as FYNNEI. This CDR3 has 16 residues. The V end was cut by 7 bases, the J end by 0 bases, with 18 bases between. CDR3 protein: CASTKYYRVANYGYTF. CDR3 coding DNA: TGTGCCAGCACGAAGTACTACAGGGTGGCTAACTATGGCTACACCTTC. Drawing the rest from reference TRBV2 and TRBJ1-2, the complete variable domain is EPEVTQTPSHQVTQMGQEVILRCVPISNHLYFYWYRQILGQKVEFLVSFYNNEISEKSEIFDDQFSVERPDGSNFTLKIRSTKLEDSAMYFCASTKYYRVANYGYTFGSGTRLTVV.

The chain couples TRBV6-1 to TRBJ2-4, with 13 positions matching TRBD2. The CDR3 is made up of 19 amino acids. Germline V gene data show CDR1 as MNHNS and CDR2 as SASEGT. The trim removed 3 bases at V and 4 bases at J, leaving 12 bases unmatched. The CDR3 coding sequence is TGTGCCAGCAGTGACGAAACTCGCGGGACTAGCGGGACTAAAAACATTCAGTACTTC. Protein product: CASSDETRGTSGTKNIQYF.

Comments on this clonotype: Being one base from a much bigger clone, this may be a read error. The CDR3 region is CVSSSYIAGANVLTF. The CDR3, as DNA: TGTGTCAGCAGTTCCTACATAGCTGGGGCCAACGTCCTGACTTTC. This chain connects TRBV6-5 to TRBJ2-6, with unresolved D. Germline V gene data show CDR1 as MNHEY and CDR2 as SVGAGI. The CDR3 is 15 residues long.